This T cell receptor beta chain was identified in a study of blood T cell repertoires in COVID-19. Study-level background: Samples taken during acute and convalescent COVID-19 were collected in the United States, Italy and Spain. Sources were T cells, B-cell-depleted T cells, or PBMCs; the material itself was cDNA or gDNA.

Germline V gene lookup returns CDR1 GTSNPN and CDR2 SVGIG (reference sequence). The CDR3 sequence is 12 residues long. V was clipped by 3 bases and J by 6 bases; unmatched bases: 3. Authors' methods: Quantification of nucleated cells was approximated via reference gene primer amplification. Clones were read by immunoSEQ multiplex PCR, and TCRdb kept only the in-frame ones, dropping some. V and J calls plus clone size are reproduced from that table; the DNA served to infer D and trimming. The profile covers 150,000 to 180,000 clones, with roughly 80% appearing a single time and around 3.4% taken by the ten largest.

Specimen: peripheral blood. J is TRBJ2-3 and V is TRBV30; the match to TRBD1 covers 7 bases. This receptor was identified in a woman at least 80 years old with acute or convalescent COVID-19. CDR3 amino acids: CAWSLTGDTQYF. The CDR3, as DNA: TGTGCCTGGAGCTTGACAGGGGATACGCAGTATTTT.